This T cell receptor (beta chain) was captured in a study of shared clonotypes between healthy human individuals. Researchers drew on about 90 million PBMCs for genomic DNA from unsorted samples. CDR1 and CDR2 from the germline V gene are MNHEY and SMNVEV (reference sequence). This CDR3 has 14 residues. Trimming removed 3 bases from V and 4 bases from J, with 10 bases in between. The repertoire was sequenced with immunoSEQ multiplex PCR; TCRdb's copy has only in-frame clones and lacks some. The sample consists of around 500,000 clones, more than 75% of them appearing once. This TCR was recovered from a middle-aged woman in good health. Some clones in this sample may be carry-over from other donors' samples. Sequencing was performed on PBMCs. This chain links TRBV27 with TRBJ1-3; D possibly corresponds to TRBD1 (6 bases). CDR3 loop: CASSFQGRGNTIYF. In DNA form, the CDR3 reads TGTGCCAGCAGTTTTCAGGGGCGAGGAAACACCATATATTTT.